This TCR beta chain was recovered during a study of OX40 agonist ivuxolimab in advanced cancers. Study-level background: Partial response was recorded in three patients: one hepatocellular carcinoma and two cutaneous melanoma cases.

Sequencing was performed with immunoSEQ multiplex PCR; in TCRdb, only in-frame clones are kept and a portion is missing. The table lists about 72,000 clones, nearly 90% of them singletons. Germline CDR1 KGHSH, CDR2 LQKENI. The CDR3 has 15 residues. The V segment lost 5 bases and the J segment 6 bases; nucleotides outside the gene matches: 9. Study conclusions and caveats: Expanded clones tended on average to be more numerous among CD8+ T cells than CD4+.

Note on this clone: Its antigen is unidentified.

The sequence was collected from an adult with an advanced solid tumor such as melanoma, head and neck, liver or kidney cancer. This sample comprised CD4+ or CD8+ T cells sorted from blood, obtained in a trial of the OX40 agonist ivuxolimab. This rearrangement joins TRBV18 to TRBJ1-5, with 8 nucleotides matching TRBD1. As DNA, the CDR3 is TGTGCCAGCTCAACATCCGGGACAGGTGCTCAGCCCCAGCATTTT. Translation: CASSTSGTGAQPQHF.